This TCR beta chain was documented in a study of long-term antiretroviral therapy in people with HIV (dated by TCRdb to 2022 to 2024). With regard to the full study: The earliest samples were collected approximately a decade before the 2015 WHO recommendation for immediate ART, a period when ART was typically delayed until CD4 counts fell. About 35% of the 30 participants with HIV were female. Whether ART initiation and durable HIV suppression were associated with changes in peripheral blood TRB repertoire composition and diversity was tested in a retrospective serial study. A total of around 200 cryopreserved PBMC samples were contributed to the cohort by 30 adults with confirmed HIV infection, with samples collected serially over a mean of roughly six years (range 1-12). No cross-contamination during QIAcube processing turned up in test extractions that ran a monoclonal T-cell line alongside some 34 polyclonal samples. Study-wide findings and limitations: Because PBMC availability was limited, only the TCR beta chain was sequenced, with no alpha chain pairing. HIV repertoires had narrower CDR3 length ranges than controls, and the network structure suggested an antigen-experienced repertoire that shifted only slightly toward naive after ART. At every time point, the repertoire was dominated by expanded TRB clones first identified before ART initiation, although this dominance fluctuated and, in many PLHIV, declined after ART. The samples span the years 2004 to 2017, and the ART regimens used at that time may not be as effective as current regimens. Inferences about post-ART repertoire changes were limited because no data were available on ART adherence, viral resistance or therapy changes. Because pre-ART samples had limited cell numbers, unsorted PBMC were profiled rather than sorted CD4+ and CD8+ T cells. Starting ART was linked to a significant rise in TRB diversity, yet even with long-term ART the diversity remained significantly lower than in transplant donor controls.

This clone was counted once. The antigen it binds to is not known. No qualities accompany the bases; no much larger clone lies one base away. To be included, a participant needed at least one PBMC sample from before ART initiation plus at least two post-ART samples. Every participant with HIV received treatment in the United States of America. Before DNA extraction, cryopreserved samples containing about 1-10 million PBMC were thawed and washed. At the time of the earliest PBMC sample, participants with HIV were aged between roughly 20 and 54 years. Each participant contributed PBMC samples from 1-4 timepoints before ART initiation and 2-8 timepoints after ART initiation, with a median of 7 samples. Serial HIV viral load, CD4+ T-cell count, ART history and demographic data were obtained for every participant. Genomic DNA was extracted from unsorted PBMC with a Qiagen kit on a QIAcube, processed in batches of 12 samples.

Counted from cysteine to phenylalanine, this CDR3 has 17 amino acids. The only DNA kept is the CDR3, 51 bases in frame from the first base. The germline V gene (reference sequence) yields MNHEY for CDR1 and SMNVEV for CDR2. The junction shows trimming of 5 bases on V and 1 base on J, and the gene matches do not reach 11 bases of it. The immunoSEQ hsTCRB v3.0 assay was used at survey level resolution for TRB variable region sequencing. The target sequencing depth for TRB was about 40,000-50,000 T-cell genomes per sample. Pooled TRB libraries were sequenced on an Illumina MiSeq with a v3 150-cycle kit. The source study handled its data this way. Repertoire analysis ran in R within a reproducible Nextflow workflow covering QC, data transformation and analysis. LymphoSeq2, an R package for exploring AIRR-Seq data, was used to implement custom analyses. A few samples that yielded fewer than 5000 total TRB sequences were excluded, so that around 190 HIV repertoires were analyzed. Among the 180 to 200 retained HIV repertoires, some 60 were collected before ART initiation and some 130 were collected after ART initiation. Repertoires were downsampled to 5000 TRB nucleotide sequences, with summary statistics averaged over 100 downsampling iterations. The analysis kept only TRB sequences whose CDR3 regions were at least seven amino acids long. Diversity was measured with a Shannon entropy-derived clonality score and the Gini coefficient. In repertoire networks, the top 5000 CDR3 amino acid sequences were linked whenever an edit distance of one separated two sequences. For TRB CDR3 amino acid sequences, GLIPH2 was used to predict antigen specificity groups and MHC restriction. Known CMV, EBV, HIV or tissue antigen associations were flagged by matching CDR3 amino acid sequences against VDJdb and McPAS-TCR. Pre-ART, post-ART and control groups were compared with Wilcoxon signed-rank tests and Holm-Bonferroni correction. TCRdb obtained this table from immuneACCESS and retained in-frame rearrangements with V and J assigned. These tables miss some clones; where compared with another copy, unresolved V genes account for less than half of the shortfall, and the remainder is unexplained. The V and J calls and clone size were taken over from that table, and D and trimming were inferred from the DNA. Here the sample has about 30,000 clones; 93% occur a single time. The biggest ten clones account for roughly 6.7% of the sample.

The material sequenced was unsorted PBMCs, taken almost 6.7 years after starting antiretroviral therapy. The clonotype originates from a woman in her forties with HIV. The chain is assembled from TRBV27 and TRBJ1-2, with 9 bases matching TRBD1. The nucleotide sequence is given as TGTGCCAGCAGTCCCTCGGGACAGGGATATCGTAACTATGGCTACACCTTC. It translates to CASSPSGQGYRNYGYTF.